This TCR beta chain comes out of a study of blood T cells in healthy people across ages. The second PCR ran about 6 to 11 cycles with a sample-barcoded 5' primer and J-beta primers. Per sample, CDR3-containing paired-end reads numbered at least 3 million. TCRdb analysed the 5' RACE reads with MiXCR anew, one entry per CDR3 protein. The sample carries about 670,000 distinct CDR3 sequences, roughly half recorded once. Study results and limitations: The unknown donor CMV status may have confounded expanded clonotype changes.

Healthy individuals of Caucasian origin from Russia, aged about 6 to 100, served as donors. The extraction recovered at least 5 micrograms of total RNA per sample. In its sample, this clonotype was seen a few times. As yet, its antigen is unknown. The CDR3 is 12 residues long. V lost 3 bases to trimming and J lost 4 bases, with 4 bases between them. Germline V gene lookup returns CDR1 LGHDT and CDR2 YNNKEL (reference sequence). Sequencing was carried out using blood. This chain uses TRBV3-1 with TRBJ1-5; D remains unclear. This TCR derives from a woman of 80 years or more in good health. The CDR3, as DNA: TGTGCCAGCAGCCACATGAATCAGCCCCAGCATTTT. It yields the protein CASSHMNQPQHF.